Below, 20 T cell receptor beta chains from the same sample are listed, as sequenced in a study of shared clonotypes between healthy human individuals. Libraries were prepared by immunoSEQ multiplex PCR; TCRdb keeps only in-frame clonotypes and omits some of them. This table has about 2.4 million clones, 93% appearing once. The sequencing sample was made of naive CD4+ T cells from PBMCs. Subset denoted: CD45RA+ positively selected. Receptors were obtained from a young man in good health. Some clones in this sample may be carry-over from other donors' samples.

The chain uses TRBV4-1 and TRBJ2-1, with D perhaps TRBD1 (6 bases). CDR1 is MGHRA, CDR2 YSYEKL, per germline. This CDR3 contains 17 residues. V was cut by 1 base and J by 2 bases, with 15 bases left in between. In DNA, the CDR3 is TGCGCCAGCAGCCAAGGGGCTGGACAGCGAGCCTACAATGAGCAGTTCTTC. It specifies CASSQGAGQRAYNEQFF.

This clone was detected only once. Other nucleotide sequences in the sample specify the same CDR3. CDR3 bases: TGTGCCAGCAGTGAAGCAGGCAATCAGCCCCAGCATTTT. This encodes CASSEAGNQPQHF. The chain carries TRBV6-1 and TRBJ1-5; D ambiguous. CDR1 and CDR2 from the germline V gene are MNHNS and SASEGT. V was pared by 0 bases and J by 2 bases, with 2 bases between. CDR3 size: 13 residues.

The CDR3 region is CASSLSYDSSYEQYF. Here the CDR3 DNA reads TGTGCCAGCAGCTTATCGTATGACAGCTCCTACGAGCAGTACTTC. The gene calls are TRBV7-2 and TRBJ2-7; a weak D match, TRBD1 (5 bases). The germline V and J ends were trimmed by 2 bases and 0 bases, with 11 bases remaining between them. The V gene's germline CDR1 is SGHTA and CDR2 FQGNSA. This CDR3 contains 15 residues.

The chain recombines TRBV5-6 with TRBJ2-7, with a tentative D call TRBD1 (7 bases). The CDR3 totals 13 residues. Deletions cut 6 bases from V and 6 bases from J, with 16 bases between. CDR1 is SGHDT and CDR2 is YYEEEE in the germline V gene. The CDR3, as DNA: TGTGCCAGCACCAGGGGGGTAGTCTCCGAGCAGTACTTC. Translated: CASTRGVVSEQYF. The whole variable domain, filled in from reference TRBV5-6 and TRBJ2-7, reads DAGVTQSPTHLIKTRGQQVTLRCSPKSGHDTVSWYQQALGQGPQFIFQYYEEEERQRGNFPDRFSGHQFPNYSSELNVNALLLGDSALYLCASTRGVVSEQYFGPGTRLTVT.

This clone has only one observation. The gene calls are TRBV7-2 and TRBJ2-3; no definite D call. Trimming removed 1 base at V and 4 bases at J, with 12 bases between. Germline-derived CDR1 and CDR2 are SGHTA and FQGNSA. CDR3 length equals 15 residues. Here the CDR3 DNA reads TGTGCCAGCAGCTTAGTCGGTCAGCCAGCAGATACGCAGTATTTT. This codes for CASSLVGQPADTQYF.

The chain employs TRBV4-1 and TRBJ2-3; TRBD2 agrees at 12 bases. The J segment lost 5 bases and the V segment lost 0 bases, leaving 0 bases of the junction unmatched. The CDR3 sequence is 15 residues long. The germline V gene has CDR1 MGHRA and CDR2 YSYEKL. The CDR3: CASSQEGLAGDTQYF. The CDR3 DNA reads TGCGCCAGCAGCCAAGAGGGACTAGCGGGAGATACGCAGTATTTT.

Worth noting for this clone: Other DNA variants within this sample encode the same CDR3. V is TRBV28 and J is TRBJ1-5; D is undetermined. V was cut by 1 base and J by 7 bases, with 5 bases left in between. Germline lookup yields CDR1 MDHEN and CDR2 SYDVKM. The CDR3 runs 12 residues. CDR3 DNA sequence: TGTGCCAGCAGTTTATCTTACCAGCCCCAGCATTTT. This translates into CASSLSYQPQHF.

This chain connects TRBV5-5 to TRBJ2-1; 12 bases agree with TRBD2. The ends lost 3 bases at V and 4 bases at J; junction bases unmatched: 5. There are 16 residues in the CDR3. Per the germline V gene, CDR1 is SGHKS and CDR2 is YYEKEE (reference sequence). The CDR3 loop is CASSSRTSGIYNEQFF. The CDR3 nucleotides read TGTGCCAGCAGCTCTAGGACTAGCGGGATTTACAATGAGCAGTTCTTC.

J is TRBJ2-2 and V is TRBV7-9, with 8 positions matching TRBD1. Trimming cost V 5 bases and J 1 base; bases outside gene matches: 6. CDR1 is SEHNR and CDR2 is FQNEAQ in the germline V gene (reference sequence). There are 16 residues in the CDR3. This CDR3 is CASSRGTGQNTGELFF. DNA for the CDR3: TGTGCCAGCAGCCGAGGGACAGGCCAGAACACCGGGGAGCTGTTTTTT.

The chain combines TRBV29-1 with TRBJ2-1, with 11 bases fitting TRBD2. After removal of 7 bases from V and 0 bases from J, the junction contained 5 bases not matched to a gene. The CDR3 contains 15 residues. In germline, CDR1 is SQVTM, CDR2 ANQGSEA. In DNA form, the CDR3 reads TGCAGCGGCGGGACTAGCGGCATCTCCTACAATGAGCAGTTCTTC. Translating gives CSGGTSGISYNEQFF.

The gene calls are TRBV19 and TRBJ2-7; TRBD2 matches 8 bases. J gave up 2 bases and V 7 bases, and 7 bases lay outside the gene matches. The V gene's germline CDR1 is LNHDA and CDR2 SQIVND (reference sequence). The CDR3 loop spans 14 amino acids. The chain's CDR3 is CASTAGTSPYEQYF. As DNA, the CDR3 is TGTGCCAGTACCGCCGGGACTAGTCCCTACGAGCAGTACTTC.

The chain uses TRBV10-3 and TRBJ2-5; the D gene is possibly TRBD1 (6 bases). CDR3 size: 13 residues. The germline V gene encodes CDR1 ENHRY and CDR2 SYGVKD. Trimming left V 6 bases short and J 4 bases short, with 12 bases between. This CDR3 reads CAISRRGGETQYF. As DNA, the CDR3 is TGTGCCATCAGCCGCCGAGGGGGAGAGACCCAGTACTTC.

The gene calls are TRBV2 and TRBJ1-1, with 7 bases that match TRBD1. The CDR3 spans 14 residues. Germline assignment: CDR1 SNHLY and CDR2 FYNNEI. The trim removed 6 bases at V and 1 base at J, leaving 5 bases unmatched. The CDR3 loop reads CASRKGQTNTEAFF. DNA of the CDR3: TGTGCCAGCAGGAAGGGACAGACGAACACTGAAGCTTTCTTT.

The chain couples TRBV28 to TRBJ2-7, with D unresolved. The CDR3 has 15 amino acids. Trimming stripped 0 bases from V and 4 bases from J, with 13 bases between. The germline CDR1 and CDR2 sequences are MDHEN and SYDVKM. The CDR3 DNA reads TGTGCCAGCAGTTTATGGGGCCTAACGGCTTACGAGCAGTACTTC. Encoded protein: CASSLWGLTAYEQYF. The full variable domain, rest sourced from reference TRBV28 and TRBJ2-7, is DVKVTQSSRYLVKRTGEKVFLECVQDMDHENMFWYRQDPGLGLRLIYFSYDVKMKEKGDIPEGYSVSREKKERFSLILESASTNQTSMYLCASSLWGLTAYEQYFGPGTRLTVT.

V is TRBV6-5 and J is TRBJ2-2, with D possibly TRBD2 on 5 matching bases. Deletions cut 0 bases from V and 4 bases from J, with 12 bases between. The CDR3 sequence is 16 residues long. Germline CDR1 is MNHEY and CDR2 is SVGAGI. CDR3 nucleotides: TGTGCCAGCAGTTACTCGGTCGCGCGGGCCACCGGGGAGCTGTTTTTT. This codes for CASSYSVARATGELFF.

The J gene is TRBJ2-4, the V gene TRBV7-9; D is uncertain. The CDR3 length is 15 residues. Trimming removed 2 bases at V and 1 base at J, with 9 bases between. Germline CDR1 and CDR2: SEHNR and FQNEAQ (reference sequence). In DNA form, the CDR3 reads TGTGCCAGCAGCTTAAGGACCGGTGCCAAAAACATTCAGTACTTC. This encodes CASSLRTGAKNIQYF.

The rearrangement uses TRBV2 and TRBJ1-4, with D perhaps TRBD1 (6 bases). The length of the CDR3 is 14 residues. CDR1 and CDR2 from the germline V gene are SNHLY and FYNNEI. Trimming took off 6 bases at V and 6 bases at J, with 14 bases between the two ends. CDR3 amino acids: CASSTDRRDEKLFF. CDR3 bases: TGTGCCAGCAGCACCGACAGGAGAGATGAAAAACTGTTTTTT. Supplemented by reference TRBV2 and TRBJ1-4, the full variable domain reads EPEVTQTPSHQVTQMGQEVILRCVPISNHLYFYWYRQILGQKVEFLVSFYNNEISEKSEIFDDQFSVERPDGSNFTLKIRSTKLEDSAMYFCASSTDRRDEKLFFGSGTQLSVL.

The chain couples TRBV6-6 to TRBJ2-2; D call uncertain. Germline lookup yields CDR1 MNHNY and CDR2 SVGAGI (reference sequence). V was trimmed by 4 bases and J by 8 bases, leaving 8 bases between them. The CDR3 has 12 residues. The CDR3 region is CASSLAVGELFF. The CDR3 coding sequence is TGTGCCAGCAGTTTGGCCGTAGGGGAGCTGTTTTTT.

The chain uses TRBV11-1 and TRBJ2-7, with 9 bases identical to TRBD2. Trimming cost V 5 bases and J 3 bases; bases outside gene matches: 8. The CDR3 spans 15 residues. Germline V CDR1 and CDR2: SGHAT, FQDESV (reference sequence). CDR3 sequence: CASSQATAGGYEQYF. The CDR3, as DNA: TGTGCCAGCAGCCAGGCAACAGCGGGAGGCTACGAGCAGTACTTC.

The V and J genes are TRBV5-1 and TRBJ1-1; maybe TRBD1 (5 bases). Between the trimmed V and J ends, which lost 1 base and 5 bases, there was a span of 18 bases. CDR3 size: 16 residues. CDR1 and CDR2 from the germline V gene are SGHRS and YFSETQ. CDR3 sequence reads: CASSLHAGLGETEAFF. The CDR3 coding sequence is TGCGCCAGCAGCTTGCACGCGGGACTTGGGGAAACTGAAGCTTTCTTT.